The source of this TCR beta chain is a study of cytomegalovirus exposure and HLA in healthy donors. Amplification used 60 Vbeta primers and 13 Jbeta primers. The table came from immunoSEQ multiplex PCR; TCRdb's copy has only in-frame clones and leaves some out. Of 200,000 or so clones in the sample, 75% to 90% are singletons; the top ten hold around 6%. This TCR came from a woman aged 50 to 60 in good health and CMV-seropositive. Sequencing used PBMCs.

CDR3 DNA sequence: TGTGCCAGCAGCTTGTATGGGGCCAACGTCCTGACTTTC. Amino acid sequence: CASSLYGANVLTF. This chain joins TRBV5-4 and TRBJ2-6; D is ambiguous. CDR1 is SGHNT and CDR2 is YYREEE in the germline V gene (reference sequence). The germline V and J ends were trimmed by 1 base and 3 bases, with 2 bases remaining between them. The CDR3 consists of 13 residues.